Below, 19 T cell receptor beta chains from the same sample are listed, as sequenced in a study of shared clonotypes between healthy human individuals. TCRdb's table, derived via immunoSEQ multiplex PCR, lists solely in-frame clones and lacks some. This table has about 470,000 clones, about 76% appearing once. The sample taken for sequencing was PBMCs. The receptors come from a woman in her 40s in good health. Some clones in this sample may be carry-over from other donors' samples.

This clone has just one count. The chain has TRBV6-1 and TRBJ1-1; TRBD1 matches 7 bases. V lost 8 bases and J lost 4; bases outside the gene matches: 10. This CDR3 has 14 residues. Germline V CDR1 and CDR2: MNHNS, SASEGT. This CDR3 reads CASVKGGDLTEAFF. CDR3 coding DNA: TGTGCCAGCGTGAAAGGGGGCGATCTCACTGAAGCTTTCTTT.

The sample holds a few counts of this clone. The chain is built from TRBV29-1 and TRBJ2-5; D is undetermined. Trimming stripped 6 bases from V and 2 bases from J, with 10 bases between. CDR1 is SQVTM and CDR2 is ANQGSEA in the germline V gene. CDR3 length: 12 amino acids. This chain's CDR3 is CSVGRRQETQYF. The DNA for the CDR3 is TGCAGCGTCGGACGGAGACAAGAGACCCAGTACTTC.

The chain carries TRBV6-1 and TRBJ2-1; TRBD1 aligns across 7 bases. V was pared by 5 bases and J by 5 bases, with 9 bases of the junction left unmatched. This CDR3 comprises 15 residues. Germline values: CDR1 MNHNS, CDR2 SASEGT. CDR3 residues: CASSQQGFGDNEQFF. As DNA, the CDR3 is TGTGCCAGCAGTCAACAGGGGTTTGGAGACAATGAGCAGTTCTTC.

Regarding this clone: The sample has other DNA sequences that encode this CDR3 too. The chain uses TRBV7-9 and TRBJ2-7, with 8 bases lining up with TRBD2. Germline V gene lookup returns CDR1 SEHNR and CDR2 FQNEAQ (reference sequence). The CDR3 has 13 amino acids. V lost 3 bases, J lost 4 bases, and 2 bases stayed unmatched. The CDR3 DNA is TGTGCCAGCAGCTTGTCGGGAGGGTACGAGCAGTACTTC. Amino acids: CASSLSGGYEQYF. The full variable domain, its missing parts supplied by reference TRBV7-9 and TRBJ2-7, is DTGVSQNPRHKITKRGQNVTFRCDPISEHNRLYWYRQTLGQGPEFLTYFQNEAQLEKSRLLSDRFSAERPKGSFSTLEIQRTEQGDSAMYLCASSLSGGYEQYFGPGTRLTVT.

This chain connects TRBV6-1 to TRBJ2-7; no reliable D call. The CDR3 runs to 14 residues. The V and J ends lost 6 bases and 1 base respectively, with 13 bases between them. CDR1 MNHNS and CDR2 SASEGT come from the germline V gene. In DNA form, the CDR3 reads TGTGCCAGCAGACTGAGGCCCCAATCCTACGAGCAGTACTTC. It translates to CASRLRPQSYEQYF.

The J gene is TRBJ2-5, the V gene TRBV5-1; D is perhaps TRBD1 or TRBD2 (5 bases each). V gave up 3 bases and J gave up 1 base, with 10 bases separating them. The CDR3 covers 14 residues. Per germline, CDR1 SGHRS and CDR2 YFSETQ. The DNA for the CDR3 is TGCGCCAGCAGCTACGGGACCACCCAAGAGACCCAGTACTTC. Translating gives CASSYGTTQETQYF.

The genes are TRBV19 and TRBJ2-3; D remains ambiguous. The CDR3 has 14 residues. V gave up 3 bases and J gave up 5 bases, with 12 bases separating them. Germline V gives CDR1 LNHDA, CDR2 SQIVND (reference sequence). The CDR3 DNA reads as TGTGCCAGTAGTATTCGTTGGTCCGGAGATACGCAGTATTTT. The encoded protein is CASSIRWSGDTQYF.

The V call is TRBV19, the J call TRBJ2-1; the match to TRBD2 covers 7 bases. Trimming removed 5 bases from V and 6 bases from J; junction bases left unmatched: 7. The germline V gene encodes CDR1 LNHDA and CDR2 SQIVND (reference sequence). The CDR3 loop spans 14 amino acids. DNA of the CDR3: TGTGCCAGTAGTGTGACACTAGCGACCAATGAGCAGTTCTTC. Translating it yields CASSVTLATNEQFF.

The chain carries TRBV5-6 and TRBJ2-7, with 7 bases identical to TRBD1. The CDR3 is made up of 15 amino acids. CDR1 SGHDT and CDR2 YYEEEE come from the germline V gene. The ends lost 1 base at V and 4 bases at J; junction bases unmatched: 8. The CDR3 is CASSLSAGGRYEQYF. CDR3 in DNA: TGTGCCAGCAGCTTGTCGGCAGGGGGTCGGTACGAGCAGTACTTC.

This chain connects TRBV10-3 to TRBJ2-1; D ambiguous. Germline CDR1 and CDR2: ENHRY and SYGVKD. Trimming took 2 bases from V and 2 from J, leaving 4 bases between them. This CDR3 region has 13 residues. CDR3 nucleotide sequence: TGTGCCATCAGTGAGGGACCCTACAATGAGCAGTTCTTC. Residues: CAISEGPYNEQFF.

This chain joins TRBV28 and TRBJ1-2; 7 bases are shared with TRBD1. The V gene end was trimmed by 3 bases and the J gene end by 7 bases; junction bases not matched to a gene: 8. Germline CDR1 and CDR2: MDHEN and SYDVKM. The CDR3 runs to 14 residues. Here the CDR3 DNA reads TGTGCCAGCAGTTTCGACAGGGTTGCAGTTGGCTACACCTTC. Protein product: CASSFDRVAVGYTF.

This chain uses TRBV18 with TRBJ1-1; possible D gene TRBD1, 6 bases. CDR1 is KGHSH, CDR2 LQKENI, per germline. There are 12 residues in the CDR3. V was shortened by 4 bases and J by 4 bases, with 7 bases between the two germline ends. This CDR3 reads CASSRDITEAFF. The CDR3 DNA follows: TGTGCCAGCTCACGGGACATCACTGAAGCTTTCTTT.

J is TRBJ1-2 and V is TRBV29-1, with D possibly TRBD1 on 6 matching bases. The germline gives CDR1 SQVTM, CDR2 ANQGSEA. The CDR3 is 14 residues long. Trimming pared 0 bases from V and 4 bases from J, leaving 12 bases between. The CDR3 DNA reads TGCAGCGTTGAAGATCGCGGGGGGCTCTATGGCTACACCTTC. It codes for CSVEDRGGLYGYTF. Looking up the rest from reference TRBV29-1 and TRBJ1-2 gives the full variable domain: SAVISQKPSRDICQRGTSLTIQCQVDSQVTMMFWYRQQPGQSLTLIATANQGSEATYESGFVIDKFPISRPNLTFSTLTVSNMSPEDSSIYLCSVEDRGGLYGYTFGSGTRLTVV.

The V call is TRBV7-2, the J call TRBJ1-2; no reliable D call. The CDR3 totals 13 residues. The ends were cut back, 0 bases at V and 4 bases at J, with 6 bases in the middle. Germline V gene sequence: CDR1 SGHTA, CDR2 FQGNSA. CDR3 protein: CASSLAGSYGYTF. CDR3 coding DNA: TGTGCCAGCAGCTTAGCGGGCAGCTATGGCTACACCTTC.

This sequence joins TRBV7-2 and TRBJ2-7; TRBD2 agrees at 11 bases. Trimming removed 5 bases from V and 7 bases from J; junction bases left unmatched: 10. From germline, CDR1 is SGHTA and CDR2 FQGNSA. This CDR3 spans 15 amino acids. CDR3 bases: TGTGCCAGCAGCCCGGGACTAGCGGCGGCTGGGGAGCAGTACTTC. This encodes CASSPGLAAAGEQYF.

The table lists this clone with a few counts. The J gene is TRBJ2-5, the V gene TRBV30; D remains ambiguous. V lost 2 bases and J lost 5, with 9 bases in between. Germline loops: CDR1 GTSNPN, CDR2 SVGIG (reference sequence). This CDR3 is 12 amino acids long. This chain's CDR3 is CAWSTTAETQYF. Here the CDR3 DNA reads TGTGCCTGGAGTACGACCGCGGAGACCCAGTACTTC.

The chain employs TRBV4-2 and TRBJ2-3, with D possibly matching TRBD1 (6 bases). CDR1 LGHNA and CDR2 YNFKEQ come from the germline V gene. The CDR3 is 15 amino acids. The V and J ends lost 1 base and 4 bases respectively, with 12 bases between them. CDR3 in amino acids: CASSQGGGLADTQYF. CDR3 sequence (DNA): TGTGCCAGCAGCCAAGGTGGGGGCCTCGCAGATACGCAGTATTTT.

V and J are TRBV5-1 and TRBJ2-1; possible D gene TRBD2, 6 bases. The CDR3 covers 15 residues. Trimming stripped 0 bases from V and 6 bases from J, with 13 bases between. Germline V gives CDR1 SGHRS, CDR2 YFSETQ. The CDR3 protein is CASSLGLTEGNEQFF. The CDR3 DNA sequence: TGCGCCAGCAGCTTGGGGCTTACGGAGGGCAATGAGCAGTTCTTC.

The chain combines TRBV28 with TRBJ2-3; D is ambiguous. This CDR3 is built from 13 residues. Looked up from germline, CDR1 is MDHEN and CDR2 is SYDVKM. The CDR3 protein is CGLGYGGTDTQYF. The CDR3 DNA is TGTGGTCTGGGCTATGGGGGCACAGATACGCAGTATTTT.